The 14 T cell receptor beta chains below were found in one sample sequenced in a study of blood T cell repertoires in COVID-19. Profiling relied on immunoSEQ multiplex PCR, and the TCRdb table lists in-frame clones only, not all of them. The sample includes about 140,000 clones, around 83% of them seen just once. Sequenced material: peripheral blood. These receptors were taken from a man in his fifties or sixties with active or convalescent COVID-19.

This clone was counted once. The chain carries TRBV14 and TRBJ1-2, with TRBD1 matching 7 bases. Trimming removed 0 bases from V and 2 bases from J; junction bases left unmatched: 9. Germline assignment: CDR1 SGHDN and CDR2 FVKESK. The CDR3 has 17 amino acids. CDR3: CASSQDQGGAGNYGYTF. The CDR3 bases are TGTGCCAGCAGCCAAGATCAAGGGGGCGCAGGAAACTATGGCTACACCTTC.

The V gene is TRBV21-1, the J gene TRBJ2-3; the table's D call, TRBD2, has no DNA check behind it. TRBV21-1 is noted as a pseudogene. This CDR3 spans 16 amino acids. CDR3 sequence: CASSNSGREFTDTQYF. CDR3 sequence (DNA): TGTGCCAGCAGCAATTCGGGACGGGAGTTCACAGATACGCAGTATTTT.

The V and J genes are TRBV29-1 and TRBJ1-2; possible D gene TRBD1, 6 bases. V dropped 7 bases and J dropped 4 bases, with 16 bases sitting between them. The CDR3 consists of 13 residues. CDR1 is SQVTM and CDR2 is ANQGSEA in the germline V gene. CDR3 residues: CSGGDNAVYGYTF. For the CDR3, the DNA is TGCAGCGGAGGGGACAACGCCGTCTATGGCTACACCTTC.

To note about this clone: Other DNA sequences in this specimen translate into the identical CDR3. V is TRBV9 and J is TRBJ2-2, with 9 positions matching TRBD1. Losses at the gene ends were 3 bases for V and 1 base for J; bases not matched to a gene: 4. Germline CDR1 SGDLS, CDR2 YYNGEE. The length of the CDR3 is 16 residues. This CDR3 reads CASSAPGQGNTGELFF. The CDR3 nucleotides are TGTGCCAGCAGCGCGCCGGGACAGGGGAACACCGGGGAGCTGTTTTTT. Complete variable domain (other parts from reference TRBV9 and TRBJ2-2): DSGVTQTPKHLITATGQRVTLRCSPRSGDLSVYWYQQSLDQGLQFLIQYYNGEERAKGNILERFSAQQFPDLHSELNLSSLELGDSALYFCASSAPGQGNTGELFFGEGSRLTVL.

The chain couples TRBV7-9 to TRBJ1-4; TRBD1 matches at 7 bases. The CDR3 totals 14 residues. The junction had 7 bases not matched to a gene; V was cut back by 6 bases and J by 6 bases. Germline V gene data show CDR1 as SEHNR and CDR2 as FQNEAQ (reference sequence). The CDR3 nucleotides read TGTGCCAGCAGGCCCAGGGGGGAGGATGAAAAACTGTTTTTT. This codes for CASRPRGEDEKLFF.

This sequence joins TRBV3-1 (or the pseudogene TRBV3-2) and TRBJ1-5; D gene uncertain. Trimming stripped 4 bases from V and 2 bases from J, with 3 bases between. In germline, CDR1 is LGHDT, CDR2 YNNKEL (reference sequence). The CDR3 is made up of 12 amino acids. The CDR3 loop reads CASSPGNQPQHF. The DNA of the CDR3 is TGTGCCAGCAGCCCGGGCAATCAGCCCCAGCATTTT.

The V call is TRBV7-2, the J call TRBJ2-3, with a tentative D call TRBD2 (6 bases). The CDR3 length is 18 residues. V was shortened by 4 bases and J by 4 bases, with 24 bases between the two germline ends. Germline V gene data show CDR1 as SGHTA and CDR2 as FQGNSA. In DNA form, the CDR3 reads TGTGCCAGCAGCTCAGTTATAGGGCGGGGATTCGTAGCAGATACGCAGTATTTT. It yields the protein CASSSVIGRGFVADTQYF.

The V call is TRBV30, the J call TRBJ2-5, with TRBD2 matching 11 bases. V shed 4 bases and J 5 bases; nucleotides not matched to a gene: 15. The CDR3 is 17 residues long. CDR1 is GTSNPN, CDR2 SVGIG, per germline (reference sequence). The CDR3 is CAWIKKTSGAPGETQYF. CDR3 nucleotide sequence: TGTGCCTGGATAAAGAAGACTAGCGGGGCCCCGGGGGAGACCCAGTACTTC.

The V gene is TRBV19, the J gene TRBJ2-7; 7 positions match TRBD1. J was trimmed by 2 bases and V by 5 bases; bases with no gene match: 6. The CDR3 runs 14 residues. Germline values: CDR1 LNHDA, CDR2 SQIVND (reference sequence). CDR3 region: CASSPATGPYEQYF. CDR3 sequence (DNA): TGTGCCAGTAGTCCTGCGACAGGGCCCTACGAGCAGTACTTC.

In this sample, this clone turned up once. V is TRBV7-2 and J is TRBJ2-3, with 9 bases matching TRBD2. J was trimmed by 6 bases and V by 5 bases; bases with no gene match: 9. Germline V gene lookup returns CDR1 SGHTA and CDR2 FQGNSA. The CDR3 is 15 residues long. The CDR3 DNA follows: TGTGCCAGCAGCCCCCGTAGCGGGAGTAGTGATACGCAGTATTTT. Protein: CASSPRSGSSDTQYF.

J is TRBJ1-1 and V is TRBV3-1 (or the pseudogene TRBV3-2); a possible D gene is TRBD1 (6 bases). This CDR3 region has 15 residues. Per germline, CDR1 LGHDT and CDR2 YNNKEL (reference sequence). V lost 2 bases to trimming and J lost 0 bases, with 10 bases between them. The CDR3 DNA follows: TGTGCCAGCAGCCAACAACAGGGCCTGAACACTGAAGCTTTCTTT. Amino acid sequence: CASSQQQGLNTEAFF.

The chain joins TRBV7-6 to TRBJ2-2; 7 bases map to TRBD1. V gave up 6 bases and J gave up 6 bases; unmatched junction bases: 13. This CDR3 contains 16 residues. Germline V lookup: CDR1 SGHVS, CDR2 FNYEAQ. In DNA form, the CDR3 reads TGTGCCAGCAGTCCCCCAGGGGGTACTCTACCCGGGGAGCTGTTTTTT. It codes for CASSPPGGTLPGELFF.

The V and J genes are TRBV11-2 and TRBJ1-2; D possibly corresponds to TRBD1 (5 bases). The CDR3 has 13 residues. CDR1 is SGHAT and CDR2 is FQNNGV in the germline V gene. The ends were cut back, 7 bases at V and 5 bases at J, with 14 bases in the middle. The CDR3 nucleotides are TGTGCCAGCAACGGACGGGGGGTATATGGCTACACCTTC. It yields the protein CASNGRGVYGYTF.

The CDR3 nucleotides read TGTGCCTGGGAGGTAGGAGTGAACACTGAAGCTTTCTTT. This codes for CAWEVGVNTEAFF. The chain uses TRBV30 and TRBJ1-1; D call uncertain. Trimming removed 5 bases at V and 0 bases at J, with 10 bases between. CDR1 and CDR2 (germline): GTSNPN, SVGIG (reference sequence). The CDR3 has 13 amino acids. The variable domain in full, with the rest retrieved from reference TRBV30 and TRBJ1-1, is SQTIHQWPATLVQPVGSPLSLECTVEGTSNPNLYWYRQAAGRGLQLLFYSVGIGQISSEVPQNLSASRPQDRQFILSSKKLLLSDSGFYLCAWEVGVNTEAFFGQGTRLTVV.